This TCR beta chain was identified during a study of CD8 T cells in ankylosing spondylitis. Study-level points and caveats: Blood of patients with ankylosing spondylitis appeared to be characterized by a TCR beta motif of eight highly homologous variants.

TCRdb ran MiXCR on the 5' RACE reads and lists one entry per CDR3 protein. The sample lists some 400,000 distinct CDR3 sequences, 20% to 25% occurring once. The V segment lost 2 bases and the J segment 5 bases; nucleotides outside the gene matches: 4. The CDR3 covers 14 residues. Per germline, CDR1 MNHEY and CDR2 SVGEGT. There are a few counts of this clonotype. Its antigen is undetermined. What was sequenced was blood, either unsorted or a sorted T cell fraction (not recorded which). This sequence was found in a male donor with ankylosing spondylitis. V gene TRBV6-2 or TRBV6-3 combines with J gene TRBJ2-7; 9 nucleotides align to TRBD2. This CDR3 is CASSYTASGNEQYF. The CDR3, as DNA: TGTGCCAGCAGTTACACAGCTAGCGGGAACGAGCAGTACTTC.